The 12 T cell receptor beta chains in this list originate from one sample, sequenced in a study of blood T cell repertoires in COVID-19. Produced via immunoSEQ multiplex PCR; TCRdb's table is partial and in-frame only. The sample includes around 210,000 clones, roughly 82% seen only once; the top ten take about 12%. The sequencing input was peripheral blood. These receptors all come from a human donor in a cohort sampled during active COVID-19.

V and J are TRBV10-2 and TRBJ1-6; 7 bases line up with TRBD1. Germline CDR1 WSHSY, CDR2 SAAADI. The length of the CDR3 is 16 residues. With 5 bases clipped from V and 0 bases from J, the junction kept 4 bases outside the gene matches. In DNA, the CDR3 is TGCGCCAGCAGTACAGGGGAAAGCTCCTATAATTCACCCCTCCACTTT. It encodes CASSTGESSYNSPLHF.

The CDR3 loop reads CASSHPRASGSNEQFF. The CDR3, as DNA: TGTGCCAGCAGCCACCCACGGGCTAGCGGGAGCAATGAGCAGTTCTTC. The chain uses TRBV3-1 (or the pseudogene TRBV3-2) and TRBJ2-1; TRBD2 matches at 10 bases. The CDR3 covers 16 residues. With 3 bases clipped from V and 6 bases from J, the junction kept 8 bases outside the gene matches. CDR1 LGHDT and CDR2 YNNKEL come from the germline V gene (reference sequence).

The chain combines TRBV5-1 with TRBJ1-4; 10 nucleotides agree with TRBD1. This CDR3 spans 17 amino acids. From germline, CDR1 is SGHRS and CDR2 YFSETQ. J gave up 8 bases and V 1 base, and 11 bases lay outside the gene matches. This chain's CDR3 is CASSLRPGQGLLEKLFF. The CDR3 DNA sequence: TGCGCCAGCAGCTTGCGGCCGGGACAGGGGCTCCTAGAAAAACTGTTTTTT. The whole variable domain, filled in from reference TRBV5-1 and TRBJ1-4, reads KAGVTQTPRYLIKTRGQQVTLSCSPISGHRSVSWYQQTPGQGLQFLFEYFSETQRNKGNFPGRFSGRQFSNSRSEMNVSTLELGDSALYLCASSLRPGQGLLEKLFFGSGTQLSVL.

This chain's CDR3 is CASSQDPGVAGGPTDTQYF. In DNA form, the CDR3 reads TGCGCCAGCAGCCAAGATCCCGGGGTGGCGGGAGGGCCTACAGATACGCAGTATTTT. The chain combines TRBV4-1 with TRBJ2-3, with 9 bases that match TRBD2. Germline V CDR1 and CDR2: MGHRA, YSYEKL. The CDR3 loop spans 19 amino acids. V lost 0 bases to trimming and J lost 3 bases; unmatched junction nucleotides: 13.

The gene calls are TRBV7-8 and TRBJ2-3; TRBD1 might be the D (6 bases). From germline, CDR1 is SGHVS and CDR2 FQNEAQ. The ends were cut back, 7 bases at V and 2 bases at J, with 13 bases in the middle. The CDR3 is 14 amino acids. Here the CDR3 reads CASTQGLYTDTQYF. As DNA, the CDR3 is TGTGCCAGCACCCAGGGGCTATACACAGATACGCAGTATTTT.

The V and J genes are TRBV18 and TRBJ1-6, with a weak D call TRBD1 (6 bases). Trimming cost V 5 bases and J 3 bases, with 14 bases left between them. In germline, CDR1 is KGHSH, CDR2 LQKENI. This CDR3 is 16 amino acids long. CDR3 sequence (DNA): TGTGCCAGCTCAGCCACAGGGTCCAACTATAATTCACCCCTCCACTTT. This encodes CASSATGSNYNSPLHF.

This chain joins TRBV5-4 and TRBJ2-7, with TRBD1 as a possible D gene (5 bases). CDR3 length: 14 residues. Looked up from germline, CDR1 is SGHNT and CDR2 is YYREEE (reference sequence). The V and J ends lost 4 bases and 6 bases respectively, with 17 bases between them. CDR3 in DNA: TGTGCCAGCAGCGCTAGACAGAATTGGAGCGAGCAGTACTTC. Encoded protein: CASSARQNWSEQYF.

The genes are TRBV6-5 and TRBJ1-2; D remains ambiguous. CDR1 is MNHEY and CDR2 is SVGAGI in the germline V gene. V dropped 2 bases and J dropped 4 bases, with 11 bases sitting between them. CDR3 length: 14 amino acids. The CDR3 loop is CASSYPGVGYGYTF. In DNA form, the CDR3 reads TGTGCCAGCAGTTACCCCGGAGTTGGCTATGGCTACACCTTC.

The chain couples TRBV5-1 to TRBJ2-1; possible D gene TRBD2, 5 bases. Germline loops: CDR1 SGHRS, CDR2 YFSETQ. V dropped 5 bases and J dropped 8 bases, with 20 bases sitting between them. This CDR3 contains 15 residues. This CDR3 is CASSSELVLSDEQFF. DNA of the CDR3: TGCGCCAGCAGTTCTGAACTAGTTCTTTCCGATGAGCAGTTCTTC.

The chain joins TRBV28 to TRBJ2-1; D may be TRBD2 (6 bases). This CDR3 spans 17 amino acids. Germline CDR1 MDHEN, CDR2 SYDVKM. Trimming removed 5 bases at V and 4 bases at J, with 21 bases between. In nucleotides, the CDR3 is TGTGCCAGCAGTCCACCTTCGACTAGTGCTGAGTACAATGAGCAGTTCTTC. The encoded protein is CASSPPSTSAEYNEQFF.

V is TRBV28 and J is TRBJ2-7; tentative D call: TRBD1 (6 bases). V lost 3 bases to trimming and J lost 5 bases, with 17 bases between them. Germline V CDR1 and CDR2: MDHEN, SYDVKM. This CDR3 comprises 15 residues. The CDR3 nucleotides are TGTGCCAGCAGTTTGGGGGCCACAGGGATCCACGAGCAGTACTTC. Translation: CASSLGATGIHEQYF.

V usage is TRBV27 and J usage is TRBJ2-1, with D perhaps TRBD2 (6 bases). The germline gives CDR1 MNHEY, CDR2 SMNVEV (reference sequence). The CDR3 covers 13 residues. Trimming left V 5 bases short and J 2 bases short, with 7 bases between. This chain's CDR3 is CASSRGTYNEQFF. In DNA form, the CDR3 reads TGTGCCAGCAGTCGCGGGACCTACAATGAGCAGTTCTTC.